This T cell receptor beta chain is from a study of blood T cell repertoires in COVID-19. Study at large: PBMCs, B-cell-depleted T cells, or T cells provided the cDNA or gDNA that made up the material.

Original analysis: Amplification of reference gene primers was used by the study to estimate nucleated cell counts. Measured with immunoSEQ multiplex PCR; TCRdb has only the in-frame clones, and not every one. That table is the source of V, J and clone size, and D and trimming were worked out from the DNA. The sample comprises tens of thousands of clones, roughly 87% of which are singletons, and about 5.2% rests with the top ten. Trimming removed 4 bases from V and 5 bases from J, with 18 bases in between. Germline V gene sequence: CDR1 SGDLS, CDR2 YYNGEE. The CDR3 is 15 amino acids. This TCR was sampled from a man in his sixties with acute or convalescent COVID-19. The material sequenced was peripheral blood. This chain uses TRBV9 with TRBJ2-5; weak D call: TRBD1 (5 bases). The CDR3 region has the DNA TGTGCCAGCAGCAAAGGGGCCAGGGAAGGGGAGACCCAGTACTTC. Translation: CASSKGAREGETQYF.